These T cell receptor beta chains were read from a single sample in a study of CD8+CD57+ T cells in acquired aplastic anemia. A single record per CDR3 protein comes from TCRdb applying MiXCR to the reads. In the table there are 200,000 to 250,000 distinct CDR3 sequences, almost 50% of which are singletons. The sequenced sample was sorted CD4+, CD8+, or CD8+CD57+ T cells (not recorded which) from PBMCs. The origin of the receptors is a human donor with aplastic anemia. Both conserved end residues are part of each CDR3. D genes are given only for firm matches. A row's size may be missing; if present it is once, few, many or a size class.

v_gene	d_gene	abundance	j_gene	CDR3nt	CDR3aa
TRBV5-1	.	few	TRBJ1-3	TGCGCCAGCAGCCTCAGACAGCACCAAAGGGGAAACACCATATATTTT	CASSLRQHQRGNTIYF
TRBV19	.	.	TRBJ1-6	TGTGCCAGTAGTATAGCTTCCCCTGAACGGGGTAATTCACCCCTCCACTTT	CASSIASPERGNSPLHF
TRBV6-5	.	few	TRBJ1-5	TGTGCCAGCAGTCCAAACCCGGGGGGCAATCAGCCCCAGCATTTT	CASSPNPGGNQPQHF
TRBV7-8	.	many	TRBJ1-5	TGTGCCAGCAGCTTGGAGGGATTTTATCAGCCCCAGCATTTT	CASSLEGFYQPQHF
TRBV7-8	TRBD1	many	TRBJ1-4	TGTGCCAGCAGCTTAGCGCGGACAGGGCCTAATGAAAAACTGTTTTTT	CASSLARTGPNEKLFF
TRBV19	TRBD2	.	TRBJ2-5	TGTGCCAGTAGTATAGGGGGGGGGGAGACCCAGTACTTC	CASSIGGGETQYF
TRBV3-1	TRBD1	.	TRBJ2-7	TGTGCCAGCAGCCAAGATCCCGGGACAGGCACCTACGAGCAGTACTTC	CASSQDPGTGTYEQYF
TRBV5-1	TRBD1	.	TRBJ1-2	TGCGCCAGCAGCTTAATAGGGACAGGGGGCTTTGGCTACACCTTC	CASSLIGTGGFGYTF
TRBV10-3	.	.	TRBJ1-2	TGTGCCACCAGCAGATCATCCGGGATAGTATATGGCTACACCTTC	CATSRSSGIVYGYTF
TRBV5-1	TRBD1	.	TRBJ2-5	TGCGCCAGCAGCCACGGACAGGGGGCGACGGAGACCCAGTACTTC	CASSHGQGATETQYF
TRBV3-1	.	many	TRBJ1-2	TGTGCCAGCAGCGGCAGCTACTATGGCTACACCTTC	CASSGSYYGYTF
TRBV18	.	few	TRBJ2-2	TGTGCCAGCTCACCACCCACAGGGCCCGGGGAGCTGTTTTTT	CASSPPTGPGELFF
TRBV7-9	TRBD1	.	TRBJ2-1	TGTGCCAGCAGCCTAGAGACAGGGAGCGGTGAGCAGTTCTTC	CASSLETGSGEQFF
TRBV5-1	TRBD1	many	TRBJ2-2	TGCGCCAGCAGCACCCTCGGAGTTATAACAGGGGACACCGGGGAGCTGTTTTTT	CASSTLGVITGDTGELFF
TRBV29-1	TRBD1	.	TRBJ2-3	TGCAGCGTTGACAAACAGGGGTACACAGATACGCAGTATTTT	CSVDKQGYTDTQYF
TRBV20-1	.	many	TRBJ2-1	TGCAGTGCTACGGATTTAGGGGGGGGCAATGAGCAGTTCTTC	CSATDLGGGNEQFF
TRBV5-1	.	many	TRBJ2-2	TGCGCCAGCAGCAGGGACGCCTCGAACACCGGGGAGCTGTTTTTT	CASSRDASNTGELFF
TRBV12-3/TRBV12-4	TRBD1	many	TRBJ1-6	TGTGCCAGCAGTGGGATCCAGGGGGCTGGTAATTCACCCCTCCACTTT	CASSGIQGAGNSPLHF
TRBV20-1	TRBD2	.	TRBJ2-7	TGCAGTGCTAGGCGGGGCGGGGGCTCCTACGAGCAGTACTTC	CSARRGGGSYEQYF
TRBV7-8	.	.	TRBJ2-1	TGTGCCAGCAGCTTAGCGGGGCCGATCAATGAGCAGTTCTTC	CASSLAGPINEQFF
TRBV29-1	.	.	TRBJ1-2	TGCAGCGTTGTTTCGGATCCGGGCTATGGCTACACCTTC	CSVVSDPGYGYTF
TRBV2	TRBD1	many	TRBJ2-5	TGTGCCAGCAGGGCGGGACAGGGGGCCGAAGAGACCCAGTACTTC	CASRAGQGAEETQYF
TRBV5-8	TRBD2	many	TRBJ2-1	TGTGCCAGCAGCTTGGGCACTAGCGGGGGGGCCTACAATGAGCAGTTCTTC	CASSLGTSGGAYNEQFF
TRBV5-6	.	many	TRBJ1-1	TGTGCCAGCAGATTAGGGGAAATGAACACTGAAGCTTTCTTT	CASRLGEMNTEAFF
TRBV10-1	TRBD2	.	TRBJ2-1	TGCGCCAGCAGTGAGGGGGTGGCTAGCGGGAATGAGCAGTTCTTC	CASSEGVASGNEQFF
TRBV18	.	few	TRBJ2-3	TGTGCCAGCTCTCGCGGAGGAAATACGCAGTATTTT	CASSRGGNTQYF
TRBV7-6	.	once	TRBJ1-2	TGTGCCAGCAGCCCAACCACGCGGGGTACTCATAACTATGGCTACACCTTC	CASSPTTRGTHNYGYTF
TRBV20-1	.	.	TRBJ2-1	TGCAGTGCACTCCTACGGGGGAGTTTGGTTAATGAGCAGTTCTTC	CSALLRGSLVNEQFF
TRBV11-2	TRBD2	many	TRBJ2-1	TGTGCCAGCAGCCAGGGGAGACTAGCGGATGAGCAGTTCTTC	CASSQGRLADEQFF
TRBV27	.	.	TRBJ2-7	TGTGCCAGCAGTTTCGACAGGAAGCCCTACGAGCAGTACTTC	CASSFDRKPYEQYF
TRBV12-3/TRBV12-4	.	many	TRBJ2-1	TGTGCCAGCAGTTTAGAGCCCCTGGGGTCCCGGGATGAGCAGTTCTTC	CASSLEPLGSRDEQFF
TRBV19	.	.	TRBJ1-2	TGTGCCAGTAGTATAGAGGACAGTAACTATGGCTACACCTTC	CASSIEDSNYGYTF
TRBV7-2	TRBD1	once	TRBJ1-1	TGTGCCAGCAGCCTAAGGGGGACAGGGTTGGGGATGAACACTGAAGCTTTCTTT	CASSLRGTGLGMNTEAFF
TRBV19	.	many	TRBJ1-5	TGTGCCAGTAGTGCCACTACAGGGATTAGCAATCAGCCCCAGCATTTT	CASSATTGISNQPQHF
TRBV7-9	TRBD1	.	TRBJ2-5	TGTGCCAGCAGCTCGCACCCCCGGGACAGGGAAGAGACCCAGTACTTC	CASSSHPRDREETQYF
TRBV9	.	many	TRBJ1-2	TGTGCCAGCAGCGTACTTTCAGGTGGCTACACCTTC	CASSVLSGGYTF
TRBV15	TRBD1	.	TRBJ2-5	TGTGCCACCAGCAGACGCACTCCGGGACAGGGAGAGACCCAGTACTTC	CATSRRTPGQGETQYF
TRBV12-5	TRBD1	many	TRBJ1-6	TGTGCTAGTGGCCCTGGACAGGAAGGCTATAATTCACCCCTCCACTTT	CASGPGQEGYNSPLHF
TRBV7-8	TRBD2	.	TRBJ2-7	TGTGCCAGCAGCTTAGACCGGGGGGGTACCTACGAGCAGTACTTC	CASSLDRGGTYEQYF
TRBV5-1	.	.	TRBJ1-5	TGCGCCAGCAGCAAAGACGGTAGCAATCAGCCCCAGCATTTT	CASSKDGSNQPQHF
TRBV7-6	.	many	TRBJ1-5	TGTGCCAGCAGCTTAGGGTCAACTAATCAGCCCCAGCATTTT	CASSLGSTNQPQHF
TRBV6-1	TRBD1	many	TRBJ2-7	TGTGCCAGCAGACTTGACAGGGAGAGGACCTACGAGCAGTACTTC	CASRLDRERTYEQYF
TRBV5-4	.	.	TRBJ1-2	TGTGCCAGCAGCTTGGCGTCTGGAGCCTATGGCTACACCTTC	CASSLASGAYGYTF